Included here is one T cell receptor (beta chain) sequence, with context. The antigen it binds to is not known. Per-base qualities were not stored, and no clone one base away is much larger. The receptor library was made with RT-PCR. The reads were generated on an Illumina HiSeq 2500. TCRdb redid the processing of the public reads, applying fastp at Q25 and MiXCR, and retained in-frame beta chains. Each CDR3 protein gets just one entry, which takes the most common genes and DNA from the rows behind it. The sample includes around 650,000 distinct CDR3 sequences, with approximately 15% observed a single time. Around a tenth of the sample lies in the top ten. The sample originates from a study of response to subunit inactivated influenza vaccine (dated by TCRdb to 2016 to 2018). Study-wide context: Deep quantitative profiling of the T cell receptor repertoire was used in the study to follow responses to a trivalent subunit inactivated influenza vaccine.

At the junction V is shortened by 4 bases and J by 5 bases, with 22 bases in between. The cysteine opens and the phenylalanine closes a CDR3 of 16 amino acids. CDR3 DNA is the only sequence kept; it has 48 bases, read in frame from the first base. The germline V gene encodes CDR1 SGHRS and CDR2 YFSETQ. Overall study results and their limits: The authors suggested that each seasonal influenza vaccination may recruit only a limited number of new T cells.

This specimen consisted of PBMCs from blood, obtained roughly 12 days after vaccination. This clonotype was obtained from a man aged 45 to 65 who received an inactivated influenza vaccine. Donor details come from another sample of the same person, matched by shared clones. The chain is made from TRBV5-1 and TRBJ2-7; the D region possibly corresponds to TRBD2 (7 bases align). The CDR3 reads CASSLAGGDIFHEQYF. The bases read TGCGCCAGCAGCCTGGCTGGGGGGGACATCTTCCACGAGCAGTACTTC.